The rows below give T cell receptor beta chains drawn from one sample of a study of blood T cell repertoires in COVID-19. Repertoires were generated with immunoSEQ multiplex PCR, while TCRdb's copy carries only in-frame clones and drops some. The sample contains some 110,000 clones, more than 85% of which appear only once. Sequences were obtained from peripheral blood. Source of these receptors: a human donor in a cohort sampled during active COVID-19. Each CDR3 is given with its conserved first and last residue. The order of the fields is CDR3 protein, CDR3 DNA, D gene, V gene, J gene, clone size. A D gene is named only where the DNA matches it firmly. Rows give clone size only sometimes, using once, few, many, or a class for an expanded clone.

cdr3_aa: CASSYGRGAGNTEAFF; cdr3_nt: TGTGCCAGCAGTTATGGCAGGGGCGCCGGGAACACTGAAGCTTTCTTT; d_call: NA; v_call: TRBV6-2/TRBV6-3; j_call: TRBJ1-1; clone_size: NA
cdr3_aa: CASSPPLRNTEAFF; cdr3_nt: TGCGCCAGCAGCCCGCCCCTAAGGAACACTGAAGCTTTCTTT; d_call: NA; v_call: TRBV4-1; j_call: TRBJ1-1; clone_size: NA
cdr3_aa: CASSLGSGSTNEQFF; cdr3_nt: TGTGCCAGCAGCTTAGGATCAGGCTCAACCAATGAGCAGTTCTTC; d_call: NA; v_call: TRBV7-2; j_call: TRBJ2-1; clone_size: NA
cdr3_aa: CASSFVQGGPAFF; cdr3_nt: TGTGCCAGCAGCTTTGTGCAAGGGGGCCCGGCTTTCTTT; d_call: TRBD1; v_call: TRBV13; j_call: TRBJ1-1; clone_size: NA
cdr3_aa: CASSFIGVGPEAFF; cdr3_nt: TGTGCCAGCAGTTTTATCGGGGTTGGTCCTGAAGCTTTCTTT; d_call: NA; v_call: TRBV28; j_call: TRBJ1-1; clone_size: once
cdr3_aa: CASSFLGGGIPNEQFF; cdr3_nt: TGTGCCAGCAGTTTCTTAGGGGGCGGAATCCCCAATGAGCAGTTCTTC; d_call: TRBD1; v_call: TRBV28; j_call: TRBJ2-1; clone_size: NA
cdr3_aa: CAWSFSGGFLDTQYF; cdr3_nt: TGTGCCTGGAGTTTTAGCGGGGGGTTTCTAGATACGCAGTATTTT; d_call: TRBD2; v_call: TRBV30; j_call: TRBJ2-3; clone_size: NA
cdr3_aa: CASSVTSGVPNTGELFF; cdr3_nt: TGTGCCAGCAGCGTCACTAGCGGGGTGCCCAACACCGGGGAGCTGTTTTTT; d_call: TRBD2; v_call: TRBV9; j_call: TRBJ2-2; clone_size: NA
cdr3_aa: CACGTSSYEQYF; cdr3_nt: TGTGCCTGCGGGACTAGCAGCTACGAGCAGTACTTC; d_call: TRBD2; v_call: TRBV28; j_call: TRBJ2-7; clone_size: NA
cdr3_aa: CASSFPGQGTDTQYF; cdr3_nt: TGTGCCAGCAGCTTCCCGGGACAGGGTACAGATACGCAGTATTTT; d_call: TRBD1; v_call: TRBV11-2; j_call: TRBJ2-3; clone_size: once
cdr3_aa: CASSHIYEQYF; cdr3_nt: TGTGCCAGCAGTCACATCTACGAGCAGTACTTC; d_call: NA; v_call: TRBV3-1/TRBV3-2; j_call: TRBJ2-7; clone_size: many
cdr3_aa: CASSDRGYNEQFF; cdr3_nt: TGTGCCAGCAGTGATCGAGGGTACAATGAGCAGTTCTTC; d_call: NA; v_call: TRBV6-1; j_call: TRBJ2-1; clone_size: NA
cdr3_aa: CASIGGQGFSGNTIYF; cdr3_nt: TGTGCCAGCATCGGGGGACAGGGGTTCTCTGGAAACACCATATATTTT; d_call: TRBD1; v_call: TRBV2; j_call: TRBJ1-3; clone_size: once
cdr3_aa: CATQVPGQGAPQHF; cdr3_nt: TGTGCCACCCAGGTACCGGGACAGGGTGCTCCCCAGCATTTT; d_call: TRBD1; v_call: TRBV19; j_call: TRBJ1-5; clone_size: NA
cdr3_aa: CASSLVSYEQYF; cdr3_nt: TGTGCCAGCAGCTTAGTATCCTACGAGCAGTACTTC; d_call: NA; v_call: TRBV11-2; j_call: TRBJ2-7; clone_size: NA
cdr3_aa: CASRQVATGGFYNEQFF; cdr3_nt: TGTGCCAGCAGACAAGTGGCGACAGGGGGGTTCTACAATGAGCAGTTCTTC; d_call: TRBD1; v_call: TRBV7-8; j_call: TRBJ2-1; clone_size: NA
cdr3_aa: CASSISPGTSLAYEQYF; cdr3_nt: TGTGCCAGTAGTATATCCCCCGGGACTTCCCTCGCCTACGAGCAGTACTTC; d_call: NA; v_call: TRBV19; j_call: TRBJ2-7; clone_size: NA
cdr3_aa: CASSKGPDRVNQPQHF; cdr3_nt: TGTGCCAGTAGTAAGGGGCCGGACAGGGTGAATCAGCCCCAGCATTTT; d_call: TRBD1; v_call: TRBV19; j_call: TRBJ1-5; clone_size: once
cdr3_aa: CASSLGSGGPGTDTQYF; cdr3_nt: TGTGCCAGCAGCTTAGGTAGCGGGGGGCCGGGGACGGATACGCAGTATTTT; d_call: TRBD2; v_call: TRBV11-3; j_call: TRBJ2-3; clone_size: NA
cdr3_aa: CASSPGQGNTEAFF; cdr3_nt: TGTGCCAGCAGCCCGGGACAGGGTAACACTGAAGCTTTCTTT; d_call: TRBD1; v_call: TRBV5-4; j_call: TRBJ1-1; clone_size: NA
cdr3_aa: CASSPSRGWHNSPLHF; cdr3_nt: TGTGCCAGCTCACCATCCAGGGGGTGGCATAATTCACCCCTCCACTTT; d_call: TRBD1; v_call: TRBV18; j_call: TRBJ1-6; clone_size: NA
cdr3_aa: CATFNTGELFF; cdr3_nt: TGTGCCACCTTCAACACCGGGGAGCTGTTTTTT; d_call: NA; v_call: TRBV7-9; j_call: TRBJ2-2; clone_size: NA
cdr3_aa: CASSYGGQGARKLFF; cdr3_nt: TGTGCCAGCAGTTACGGGGGACAGGGGGCTCGAAAACTGTTTTTT; d_call: TRBD1; v_call: TRBV6-5; j_call: TRBJ1-4; clone_size: NA
cdr3_aa: CASSARQGENEKLFF; cdr3_nt: TGTGCCAGCAGCGCCAGACAGGGTGAGAATGAAAAACTGTTTTTT; d_call: TRBD1; v_call: TRBV9; j_call: TRBJ1-4; clone_size: NA
cdr3_aa: CASSYSSGGLVYEQYF; cdr3_nt: TGTGCCAGCAGTTACTCATCAGGGGGCCTCGTCTACGAGCAGTACTTC; d_call: TRBD1; v_call: TRBV6-5; j_call: TRBJ2-7; clone_size: once
cdr3_aa: CASSLAGNRPYNEQFF; cdr3_nt: TGCGCCAGCAGCTTGGCGGGGAATCGGCCTTACAATGAGCAGTTCTTC; d_call: NA; v_call: TRBV5-1; j_call: TRBJ2-1; clone_size: NA
cdr3_aa: CASSQGQGFNNSPLHF; cdr3_nt: TGTGCCAGCAGCCAGGGACAGGGGTTCAATAATTCACCCCTCCACTTT; d_call: TRBD1; v_call: TRBV3-1/TRBV3-2; j_call: TRBJ1-6; clone_size: NA
cdr3_aa: CSVEDGLNYGYTF; cdr3_nt: TGCAGCGTTGAAGATGGCTTGAACTATGGCTACACCTTC; d_call: NA; v_call: TRBV29-1; j_call: TRBJ1-2; clone_size: NA
cdr3_aa: CASSPIGGGEQYF; cdr3_nt: TGTGCCAGTAGTCCCATAGGGGGTGGGGAGCAGTACTTC; d_call: NA; v_call: TRBV19; j_call: TRBJ2-7; clone_size: NA
cdr3_aa: CASSLRGSNNEQFF; cdr3_nt: TGTGCCAGCAGCTTACGAGGGAGTAACAATGAGCAGTTCTTC; d_call: NA; v_call: TRBV11-3; j_call: TRBJ2-1; clone_size: NA
cdr3_aa: CASTGRPYGYTF; cdr3_nt: TGTGCCAGTACTGGCAGGCCCTATGGCTACACCTTC; d_call: NA; v_call: TRBV19; j_call: TRBJ1-2; clone_size: few